This paragraph reports one TCR beta chain. Its antigen is as yet unknown. This CDR3 comprises 14 residues. V was pared by 1 base and J by 4 bases, with 9 bases between. Germline CDR1 and CDR2: SGHNT and YYREEE (reference sequence). TCRdb keeps only in-frame clones here, not all; method: immunoSEQ multiplex PCR. This sample has roughly 53,000 clones, with about 83% found just once. The data are from a study of OX40 agonist ivuxolimab in advanced cancers. Study-wide results and caveats: Averaged across samples, CD8+ T cells carried more expanded clones than CD4+ did. Some of the lowest clonal expansion was seen in partial responders at 0.1-3.0 mg/kg.

Sequencing was performed on CD4+ or CD8+ T cells sorted from blood, taken in a trial of the OX40 agonist ivuxolimab. This clonotype originated in an adult with an advanced solid tumor such as melanoma, head and neck, liver or kidney cancer. The chain is built from TRBV5-4 and TRBJ1-3; D uncertain. The CDR3 region is CASSLWTPGNTIYF. CDR3 coding DNA: TGTGCCAGCAGCTTGTGGACGCCCGGAAACACCATATATTTT.